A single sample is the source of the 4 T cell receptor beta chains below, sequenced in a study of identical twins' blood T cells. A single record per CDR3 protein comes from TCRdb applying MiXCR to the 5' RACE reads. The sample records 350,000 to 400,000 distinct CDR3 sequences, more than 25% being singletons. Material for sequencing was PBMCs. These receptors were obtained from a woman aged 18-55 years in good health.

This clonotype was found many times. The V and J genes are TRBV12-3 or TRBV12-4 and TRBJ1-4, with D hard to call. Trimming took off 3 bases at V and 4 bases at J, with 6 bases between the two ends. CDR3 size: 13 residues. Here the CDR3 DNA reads TGTGCCAGCAGTTTTAAGCATAATGAAAAACTGTTTTTT. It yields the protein CASSFKHNEKLFF.

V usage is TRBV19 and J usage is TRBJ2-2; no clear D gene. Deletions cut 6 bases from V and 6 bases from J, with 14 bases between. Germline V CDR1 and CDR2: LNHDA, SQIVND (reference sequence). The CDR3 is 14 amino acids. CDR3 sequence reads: CASSQTFRAGELFF. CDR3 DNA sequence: TGTGCCAGTAGCCAGACTTTCCGGGCCGGGGAGCTGTTTTTT.

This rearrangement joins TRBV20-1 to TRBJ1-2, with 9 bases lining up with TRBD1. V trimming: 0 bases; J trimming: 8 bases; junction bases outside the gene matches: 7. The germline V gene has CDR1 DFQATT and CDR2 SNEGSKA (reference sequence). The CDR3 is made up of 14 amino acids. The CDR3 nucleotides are TGCAGTGCTAGAGACTCTGGGACAGGGAGCGGCTACACCTTC. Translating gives CSARDSGTGSGYTF.

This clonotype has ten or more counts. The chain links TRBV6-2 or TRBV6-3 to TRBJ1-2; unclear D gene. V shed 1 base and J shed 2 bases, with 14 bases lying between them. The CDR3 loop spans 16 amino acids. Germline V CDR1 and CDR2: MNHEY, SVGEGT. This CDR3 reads CASSYWAPNANYGYTF. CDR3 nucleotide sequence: TGTGCCAGCAGTTACTGGGCTCCGAATGCGAACTATGGCTACACCTTC.